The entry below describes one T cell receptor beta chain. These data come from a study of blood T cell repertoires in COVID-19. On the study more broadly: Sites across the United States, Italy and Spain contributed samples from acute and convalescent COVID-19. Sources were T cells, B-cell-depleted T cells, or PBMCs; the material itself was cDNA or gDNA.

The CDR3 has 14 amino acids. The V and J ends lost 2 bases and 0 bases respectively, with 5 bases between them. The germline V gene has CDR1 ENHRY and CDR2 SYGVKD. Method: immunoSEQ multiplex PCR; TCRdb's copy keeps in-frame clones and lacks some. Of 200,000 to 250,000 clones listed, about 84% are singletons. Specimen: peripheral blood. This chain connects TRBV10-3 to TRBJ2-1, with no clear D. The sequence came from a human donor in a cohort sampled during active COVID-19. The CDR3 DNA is TGTGCCATCAGTGAGACAGTCTCCTACAATGAGCAGTTCTTC. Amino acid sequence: CAISETVSYNEQFF.